These 5 T cell receptor beta chains share one sample of origin, sequenced in a study of T-cell reconstitution after alpha-beta-depleted transplantation in children. TCRbeta library construction was performed incorporating unique molecular identifiers. TCRdb redid the calling of the PCR reads with MiXCR, one entry per CDR3 protein. The sample consists of about 610,000 distinct CDR3 sequences, roughly a tenth of them appearing once. The sample was PBMCs from the stem cell graft donor, taken from the stem cell graft. The source is a human donor who donated a stem cell graft to a child with acute myeloid leukemia.

There are many counts of this clonotype. The chain uses TRBV5-1 and TRBJ2-7, with 9 bases matching TRBD2. The CDR3 spans 14 residues. V lost 4 bases, J lost 6 bases, and 8 bases stayed unmatched. Germline V lookup: CDR1 SGHRS, CDR2 YFSETQ. The CDR3: CASSHDLAGSEQYF. The CDR3 nucleotides read TGCGCCAGCAGCCACGACCTAGCGGGAAGCGAGCAGTACTTC. The full variable domain, with the rest looked up from reference TRBV5-1 and TRBJ2-7, is KAGVTQTPRYLIKTRGQQVTLSCSPISGHRSVSWYQQTPGQGLQFLFEYFSETQRNKGNFPGRFSGRQFSNSRSEMNVSTLELGDSALYLCASSHDLAGSEQYFGPGTRLTVT.

This clonotype was seen many times. V gene TRBV4-3 combines with J gene TRBJ2-1; D possibly matches TRBD1 or TRBD2 (5 bases each). The CDR3 has 16 amino acids. Looked up from germline, CDR1 is LGHNA and CDR2 is YSLEER. With 0 bases removed from V and 4 bases from J, the gap between germline ends came to 13 bases. The CDR3 nucleotides read TGCGCCAGCAGCCAAGATTGGGGACGGATATACAATGAGCAGTTCTTC. It translates to CASSQDWGRIYNEQFF.

This clonotype appeared many times. CDR3 protein: CSARGTTPPQFF. The CDR3 DNA is TGCAGTGCTAGGGGAACAACCCCTCCACAGTTCTTC. The V and J genes are TRBV20-1 and TRBJ2-1; the D is unclear. Per germline, CDR1 DFQATT and CDR2 SNEGSKA (reference sequence). The V end lost 3 bases, the J end lost 13 bases, and 16 bases lay between the germline ends. CDR3 length: 12 amino acids.

Ten or more counts support this clonotype. The V call is TRBV29-1, the J call TRBJ2-5, with TRBD1 as a possible D gene (6 bases). Trimming took off 7 bases at V and 2 bases at J, with 14 bases between the two ends. CDR3 size: 13 residues. Germline loops: CDR1 SQVTM, CDR2 ANQGSEA. The CDR3 reads CSAGQIRQETQYF. The CDR3 DNA reads TGCAGCGCAGGACAGATCAGACAAGAGACCCAGTACTTC. The complete variable domain, with remaining parts taken from reference TRBV29-1 and TRBJ2-5, reads SAVISQKPSRDICQRGTSLTIQCQVDSQVTMMFWYRQQPGQSLTLIATANQGSEATYESGFVIDKFPISRPNLTFSTLTVSNMSPEDSSIYLCSAGQIRQETQYFGPGTRLLVL.

This rearrangement joins TRBV14 to TRBJ2-1; 10 bases map to TRBD2. Germline values: CDR1 SGHDN, CDR2 FVKESK. The CDR3 is made up of 15 amino acids. J was trimmed by 5 bases and V by 7 bases; bases with no gene match: 8. The CDR3 coding sequence is TGTGCCAGCACCACGGGACTAGCGAGAGACAATGAGCAGTTCTTC. Translated: CASTTGLARDNEQFF.